This T cell receptor beta chain was obtained from a study of lymphopenia after photon versus proton radiotherapy (dated by TCRdb to between 2018 and 2021). Some background on the complete study: The immunological effects of photon versus proton radiation therapy were compared in patients with gastrointestinal tumors who developed high-grade lymphopenia. The cohort included approximately 22 patients with gastrointestinal tumors who developed lymphopenia after receiving either photon or proton therapy. The goal of the study was to characterize the differences between the two radiation modalities in how they affect the immune system.

The library was produced with the immunoSEQ multiplex PCR assay. Deep sequencing of rearranged TCR beta loci, alongside multiparametric flow cytometry, was used to profile T cell repertoires. TCRdb mirrors the immuneACCESS table, restricted to in-frame sequences. Some clones are absent from its copies; in checked studies, under half trace to an unresolved V gene, and the reason for the others is unknown. A total of around 53,000 clones appear in this sample, around 83% of them only once. About 29% of the sample rests with the top ten. Here is what the overall study found, with its caveats: The survival association was examined only in patients who died, and the authors described better survival with proton therapy as a possibility, not as a demonstrated result. Relative stability during treatment was observed in proton-treated patients, whereas loss of naive T cells and TCR diversity and gain of effector/memory populations were observed in photon-treated patients. Across the cohort, a larger post-nadir drop in TCR diversity was inversely correlated with overall survival time among patients who died. After the lymphocyte count nadir, photon-treated repertoires showed oligoclonal expansion, especially of CD8+ Temra cells, which drove the drop in diversity.

Its CDR3 holds 13 amino acids, cysteine through phenylalanine. CDR3 DNA is the only sequence kept; it has 39 bases, read in frame from the first base. CDR1 and CDR2 (SGHTA, FQGNSA) derive from the germline V gene. At the junction V is shortened by 3 bases and J by 8 bases, with 13 bases in between. In the case of this clone: This receptor's antigen is unknown. The input lacks base qualities; no much larger clone sits a single base away.

The receptor was derived from a man aged 45-60 years with gastric cancer. The V gene is TRBV7-2 and the J gene is TRBJ1-1; the D gene cannot be resolved reliably. Sequenced material: peripheral blood, taken from a patient treated with photon-based radiotherapy. The base sequence is TGTGCCAGCAGCTTGCCGGTGGGCGGGGAAGCTTTCTTT. Protein translation: CASSLPVGGEAFF. The CDR3, completed at both ends by the reference TRBV7-2 and TRBJ1-1 genes, gives the full variable domain GAGVSQSPSNKVTEKGKDVELRCDPISGHTALYWYRQSLGQGLEFLIYFQGNSAPDKSGLPSDRFSAERTGGSVSTLTIQRTQQEDSAVYLCASSLPVGGEAFFGQGTRLTVV.